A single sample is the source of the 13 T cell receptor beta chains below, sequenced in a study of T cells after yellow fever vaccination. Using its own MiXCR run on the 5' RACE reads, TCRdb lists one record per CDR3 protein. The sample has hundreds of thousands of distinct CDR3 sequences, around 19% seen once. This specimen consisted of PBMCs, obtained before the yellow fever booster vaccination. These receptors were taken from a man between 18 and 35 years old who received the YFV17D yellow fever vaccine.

CDR3 sequence: CASTLGDTGELFF. The CDR3 region has the DNA TGCGCCAGCACCCTCGGGGACACCGGGGAGCTGTTTTTT. V gene TRBV5-1 combines with J gene TRBJ2-2; TRBD2 might be the D (5 bases). Germline V CDR1 and CDR2: SGHRS, YFSETQ. V lost 6 bases and J 3 bases, leaving 9 bases between the germline ends. This CDR3 spans 13 amino acids. Full variable domain (missing parts from reference TRBV5-1 and TRBJ2-2): KAGVTQTPRYLIKTRGQQVTLSCSPISGHRSVSWYQQTPGQGLQFLFEYFSETQRNKGNFPGRFSGRQFSNSRSEMNVSTLELGDSALYLCASTLGDTGELFFGEGSRLTVL.

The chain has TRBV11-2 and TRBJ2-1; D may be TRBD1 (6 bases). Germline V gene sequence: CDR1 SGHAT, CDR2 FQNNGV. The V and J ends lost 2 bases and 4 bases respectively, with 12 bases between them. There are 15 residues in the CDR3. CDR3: CASSLYQGIYNEQFF. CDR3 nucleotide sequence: TGTGCCAGCAGCTTATACCAGGGGATATACAATGAGCAGTTCTTC.

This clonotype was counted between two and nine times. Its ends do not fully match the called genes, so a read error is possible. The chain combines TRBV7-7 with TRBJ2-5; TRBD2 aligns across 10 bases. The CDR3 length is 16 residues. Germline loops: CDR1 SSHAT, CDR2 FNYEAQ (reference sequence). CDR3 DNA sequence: TGTGCTAGCAGTCCGGGACTAGCGAGCTACCAAGAGACCCAGTACTTC. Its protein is CASSPGLASYQETQYF.

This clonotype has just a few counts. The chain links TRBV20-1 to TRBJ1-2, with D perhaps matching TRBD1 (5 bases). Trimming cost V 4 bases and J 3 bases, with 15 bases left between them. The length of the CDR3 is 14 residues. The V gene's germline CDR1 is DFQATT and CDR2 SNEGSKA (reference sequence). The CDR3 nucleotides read TGCAGTGCTATTGGGTTAGGGGAGTACTATGGCTACACCTTC. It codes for CSAIGLGEYYGYTF.

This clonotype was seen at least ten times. The CDR3 reads CASSLGIDNSPLHF. DNA of the CDR3: TGCGCCAGCAGCTTGGGGATTGATAATTCACCCCTCCACTTT. The gene calls are TRBV5-1 and TRBJ1-6; D ambiguous. CDR3 length equals 14 residues. V shed 0 bases and J shed 5 bases, with 6 bases lying between them. Germline CDR1 and CDR2: SGHRS and YFSETQ.

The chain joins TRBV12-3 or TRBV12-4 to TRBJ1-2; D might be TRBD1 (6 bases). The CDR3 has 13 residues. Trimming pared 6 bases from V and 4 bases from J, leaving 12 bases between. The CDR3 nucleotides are TGTGCCAGCAGCTTCAGGGGTGCCTATGGCTACACCTTC. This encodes CASSFRGAYGYTF.

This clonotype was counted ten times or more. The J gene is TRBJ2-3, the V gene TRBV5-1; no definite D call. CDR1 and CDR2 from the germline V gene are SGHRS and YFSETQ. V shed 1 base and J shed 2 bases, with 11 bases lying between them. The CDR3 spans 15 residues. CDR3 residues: CASSLSADFTDTQYF. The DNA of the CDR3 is TGCGCCAGCAGCTTGTCGGCAGACTTCACAGATACGCAGTATTTT.

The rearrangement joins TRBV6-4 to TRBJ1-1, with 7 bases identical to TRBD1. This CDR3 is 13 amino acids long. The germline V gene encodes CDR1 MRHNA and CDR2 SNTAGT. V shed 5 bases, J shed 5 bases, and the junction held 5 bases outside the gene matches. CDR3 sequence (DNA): TGTGCCAGCAGTACAGGGGCTTGGACTGAAGCTTTCTTT. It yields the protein CASSTGAWTEAFF.

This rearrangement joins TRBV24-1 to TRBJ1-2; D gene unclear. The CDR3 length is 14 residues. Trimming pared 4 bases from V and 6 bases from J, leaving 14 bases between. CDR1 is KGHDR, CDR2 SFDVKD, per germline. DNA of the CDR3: TGTGCCACCAGTGACAATTCGGACCGACATGGCTACACCTTC. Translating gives CATSDNSDRHGYTF.

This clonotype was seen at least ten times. The CDR3 reads CASSSRGAKNIQYF. CDR3 coding DNA: TGTGCCAGCAGCTCCAGGGGAGCCAAAAACATTCAGTACTTC. The rearrangement uses TRBV28 and TRBJ2-4, with D perhaps matching TRBD1 (6 bases). From germline, CDR1 is MDHEN and CDR2 SYDVKM. This CDR3 has 14 residues. V was cut by 6 bases and J by 0 bases, with 9 bases left in between.

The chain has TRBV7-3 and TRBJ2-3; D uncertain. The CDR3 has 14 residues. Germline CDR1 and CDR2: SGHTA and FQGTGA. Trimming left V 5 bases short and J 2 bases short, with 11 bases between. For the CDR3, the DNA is TGTGCCAGCAGCACGCGGCAAATCACAGATACGCAGTATTTT. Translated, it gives CASSTRQITDTQYF.

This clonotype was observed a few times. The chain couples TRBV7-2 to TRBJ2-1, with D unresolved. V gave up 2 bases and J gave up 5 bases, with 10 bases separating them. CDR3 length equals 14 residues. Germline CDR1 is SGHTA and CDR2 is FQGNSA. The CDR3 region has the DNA TGTGCCAGCAGCTTAATAGGGTCCGACAATGAGCAGTTCTTC. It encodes CASSLIGSDNEQFF.

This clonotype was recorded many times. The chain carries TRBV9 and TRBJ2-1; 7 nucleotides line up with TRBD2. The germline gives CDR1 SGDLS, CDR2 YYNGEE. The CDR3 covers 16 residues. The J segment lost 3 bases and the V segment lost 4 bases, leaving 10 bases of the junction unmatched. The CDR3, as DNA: TGTGCCAGCAGCCCCTCCGGGGTAGCGGGCTACAATGAGCAGTTCTTC. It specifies CASSPSGVAGYNEQFF.